Presented here are 26 T cell receptor beta chains from one specimen sequenced in a study of PD-L1 blockade in urothelial cancer. Time point defined: pretreatment peripheral blood. The protocol was immunoSEQ multiplex PCR, while the TCRdb copy is restricted to in-frame clones and leaves out a portion. The repertoire holds about 130,000 clones, with roughly 80% as singletons. The material sequenced was PBMCs, taken around atezolizumab (anti-PD-L1) treatment. The source of these receptors is a man aged 45-65 years with urothelial cancer.

Only one count was recorded for this clone. The chain carries TRBV5-4 and TRBJ1-4; 7 bases are a match to TRBD1. Germline V gives CDR1 SGHNT, CDR2 YYREEE (reference sequence). The V gene end was trimmed by 0 bases and the J gene end by 7 bases; junction bases not matched to a gene: 3. This CDR3 is 14 amino acids long. CDR3 nucleotides: TGTGCCAGCAGCTTGGGGGCAGGGGGTGAAAAACTGTTTTTT. The encoded protein is CASSLGAGGEKLFF.

Details on this clone: The conserved final phenylalanine or tryptophan is absent from the CDR3, which likely points to a read error. It is unclear where the CDR3 begins or ends on the DNA, so no DNA is shown, and the CDR3 is as TCRdb lists it. The rearrangement links TRBV30 to TRBJ2-7; the table's D call, TRBD1, was not checked against the DNA. CDR1 and CDR2 from the germline V gene are GTSNPN and SVGIG (reference sequence). A total of 10 residues make up the CDR3, ends included. The CDR3 spells CAWITQGPKH.

The CDR3 nucleotides are TGTGCCTGGAGTGTAGGTCTAGGGAGGAATCAGCCCCAGCATTTT. Its translation: CAWSVGLGRNQPQHF. The gene calls are TRBV30 and TRBJ1-5; no reliable D call. The CDR3 has 15 amino acids. Per germline, CDR1 GTSNPN and CDR2 SVGIG (reference sequence). V lost 0 bases to trimming and J lost 4 bases, with 13 bases between them.

With respect to this clone: One junction end disagrees with the germline gene, perhaps due to a read error. V usage is TRBV7-8 and J usage is TRBJ2-7, with 7 bases matching TRBD2. This CDR3 has 13 residues. The V gene's germline CDR1 is SGHVS and CDR2 FQNEAQ. The CDR3, as DNA: TGTGCCAGCAGCTTAGGGGCTGATGGGGGGGGGAACTTC. It is translated as CASSLGADGGGNF.

V gene TRBV9 combines with J gene TRBJ1-1; weak D call: TRBD1 (6 bases). Trimming shortened V by 4 bases and J by 4 bases, and 14 bases separated the two germline ends. CDR1 and CDR2 from the germline V gene are SGDLS and YYNGEE. The CDR3 consists of 14 residues. The CDR3 protein is CASSPHRDGTEAFF. The CDR3 region has the DNA TGTGCCAGCAGCCCCCACAGGGACGGCACTGAAGCTTTCTTT. The variable domain in full, completed from reference TRBV9 and TRBJ1-1, reads DSGVTQTPKHLITATGQRVTLRCSPRSGDLSVYWYQQSLDQGLQFLIQYYNGEERAKGNILERFSAQQFPDLHSELNLSSLELGDSALYFCASSPHRDGTEAFFGQGTRLTVV.

The V and J genes are TRBV7-6 and TRBJ1-6, with 8 bases matching TRBD1. CDR1 is SGHVS, CDR2 FNYEAQ, per germline. The junction had 0 bases not matched to a gene; V was cut back by 3 bases and J by 5 bases. This CDR3 is built from 14 residues. The CDR3 loop is CASSLGQDNSPLHF. The CDR3 DNA sequence: TGTGCCAGCAGCTTGGGACAGGATAATTCACCCCTCCACTTT.

This chain connects TRBV6-5 to TRBJ1-1, with D possibly matching TRBD1 (5 bases). CDR3 length: 13 amino acids. Germline CDR1 and CDR2: MNHEY and SVGAGI. V dropped 0 bases and J dropped 9 bases, with 11 bases sitting between them. The CDR3 spells CASSYSISGKAFF. The CDR3 nucleotides are TGTGCCAGCAGTTACTCGATATCAGGGAAAGCTTTCTTT.

This sequence joins TRBV5-5 and TRBJ2-1; TRBD1 aligns across 9 bases. Losses at the gene ends were 7 bases for V and 4 bases for J; bases not matched to a gene: 9. The CDR3 extends over 15 amino acids. Germline loops: CDR1 SGHKS, CDR2 YYEKEE (reference sequence). This CDR3 is CASLWGTGIYNEQFF. CDR3 bases: TGTGCCAGCCTGTGGGGGACAGGGATTTACAATGAGCAGTTCTTC.

The chain employs TRBV5-1 and TRBJ1-1, with 8 bases lining up with TRBD1. V gave up 5 bases and J gave up 1 base; unmatched junction bases: 4. The CDR3 length is 14 residues. Germline V gene lookup returns CDR1 SGHRS and CDR2 YFSETQ. CDR3 bases: TGCGCCAGCAGGCCAGGGGGCGCGAACACTGAAGCTTTCTTT. It is translated as CASRPGGANTEAFF.

This clone appeared a single time. The chain couples TRBV10-1 to TRBJ2-1; 10 positions match TRBD2. Germline lookup yields CDR1 WNHNN and CDR2 SYGVQD (reference sequence). This CDR3 has 15 amino acids. Germline trimming cut 4 bases from V and 4 bases from J; bases unmatched to any gene: 4. CDR3 region: CASSVPAGGYNEQFF. DNA for the CDR3: TGCGCCAGCAGTGTCCCAGCGGGAGGGTACAATGAGCAGTTCTTC.

This chain joins TRBV5-6 and TRBJ2-3, with 10 bases fitting TRBD1. Germline values: CDR1 SGHDT, CDR2 YYEEEE. This CDR3 has 15 amino acids. Trimming took 5 bases from V and 4 from J; bases not matched to a gene: 7. CDR3 sequence: CASSGDRGRADTQYF. CDR3 bases: TGTGCCAGCAGTGGGGACAGGGGTCGTGCAGATACGCAGTATTTT.

This chain connects TRBV19 to TRBJ1-6; 7 bases are a match to TRBD1. This CDR3 comprises 15 residues. V lost 6 bases and J lost 5; bases outside the gene matches: 7. Germline V gives CDR1 LNHDA, CDR2 SQIVND (reference sequence). CDR3 residues: CASRKGAVDNSPLHF. For the CDR3, the DNA is TGTGCCAGTAGGAAGGGGGCTGTCGATAATTCACCCCTCCACTTT. Together with reference TRBV19 and TRBJ1-6, the CDR3 gives the full variable domain: DGGITQSPKYLFRKEGQNVTLSCEQNLNHDAMYWYRQDPGQGLRLIYYSQIVNDFQKGDIAEGYSVSREKKESFPLTVTSAQKNPTAFYLCASRKGAVDNSPLHFGNGTRLTVT.

The chain employs TRBV6-5 and TRBJ2-1; the D gene is possibly TRBD2 (5 bases). Germline loops: CDR1 MNHEY, CDR2 SVGAGI. V lost 4 bases to trimming and J lost 6 bases, with 10 bases between them. This CDR3 region has 13 residues. CDR3 amino acids: CASSSGLTNEQFF. For the CDR3, the DNA is TGTGCCAGCAGTTCCGGACTGACCAATGAGCAGTTCTTC.

The J gene is TRBJ2-5, the V gene TRBV19; D perhaps matches TRBD1 (6 bases). The V and J ends lost 4 bases and 8 bases respectively, with 20 bases between them. The germline V gene encodes CDR1 LNHDA and CDR2 SQIVND (reference sequence). The CDR3 is 15 residues long. CDR3 loop: CASSTQALDSSTQYF. In DNA, the CDR3 is TGTGCCAGTAGTACCCAAGCGCTGGACAGTTCCACCCAGTACTTC.

The sample holds many counts of this clone. V is TRBV28 and J is TRBJ2-2; 10 nucleotides line up with TRBD2. The CDR3 length is 14 residues. Per germline, CDR1 MDHEN and CDR2 SYDVKM. The junction had 0 bases not matched to a gene; V was cut back by 4 bases and J by 4 bases. The CDR3 DNA reads TGTGCCAGCAGTTCTAGCGGGGGCACCGGGGAGCTGTTTTTT. Protein: CASSSSGGTGELFF.

The chain joins TRBV4-2 to TRBJ1-2; D is ambiguous. The CDR3 extends over 16 amino acids. Between the trimmed V and J ends, which lost 0 bases and 3 bases, there was a span of 14 bases. Germline CDR1 and CDR2: LGHNA and YNFKEQ. The CDR3 loop reads CASSQDQRPQYYGYTF. The CDR3 bases are TGTGCCAGCAGCCAAGATCAGCGGCCCCAGTACTATGGCTACACCTTC.

This sequence joins TRBV9 and TRBJ1-2; 10 bases map to TRBD1. CDR1 and CDR2 from the germline V gene are SGDLS and YYNGEE. After removal of 3 bases from V and 4 bases from J, the junction contained 6 bases not matched to a gene. The CDR3 covers 15 residues. The CDR3 DNA reads as TGTGCCAGCAGCGGACAAGGGACAGGGGTCTATGGCTACACCTTC. It codes for CASSGQGTGVYGYTF. The variable domain in full, completed from reference TRBV9 and TRBJ1-2, reads DSGVTQTPKHLITATGQRVTLRCSPRSGDLSVYWYQQSLDQGLQFLIQYYNGEERAKGNILERFSAQQFPDLHSELNLSSLELGDSALYFCASSGQGTGVYGYTFGSGTRLTVV.

The chain links TRBV5-5 to TRBJ1-2; D is perhaps TRBD1 (5 bases). Trimming removed 0 bases from V and 7 bases from J, with 13 bases in between. The CDR3 contains 14 residues. Germline V lookup: CDR1 SGHKS, CDR2 YYEKEE (reference sequence). For the CDR3, the DNA is TGTGCCAGCAGCTTGGCTCAGGGCGTGGTTGGCTACACCTTC. Translation gives CASSLAQGVVGYTF.

This CDR3 reads CASSVGFGGATNEKLFF. In nucleotides, the CDR3 is TGTGCCAGCAGCGTAGGGTTCGGAGGGGCAACTAATGAAAAACTGTTTTTT. The gene calls are TRBV9 and TRBJ1-4; D perhaps matches TRBD1 (5 bases). Germline V gene data show CDR1 as SGDLS and CDR2 as YYNGEE. V was cut by 0 bases and J by 0 bases, with 12 bases left in between. This CDR3 comprises 17 residues.

The V and J genes are TRBV28 and TRBJ1-1, with 10 nucleotides matching TRBD1. This CDR3 contains 13 residues. The germline gives CDR1 MDHEN, CDR2 SYDVKM. V dropped 4 bases and J dropped 12; count of bases not matched to a gene: 8. The CDR3 DNA reads TGTGCCAGCAGTTCTCCGGGACAGGGGTTATCTTTCTTT. Protein: CASSSPGQGLSFF.

This sequence joins TRBV2 and TRBJ2-3; perhaps TRBD2 as D (6 bases). Germline CDR1 SNHLY, CDR2 FYNNEI. The CDR3 has 13 residues. V was trimmed by 6 bases and J by 0 bases, leaving 7 bases between them. The CDR3 nucleotides read TGTGCCAGCAGGGACTACAGCACAGATACGCAGTATTTT. It translates to CASRDYSTDTQYF.

The V call is TRBV2, the J call TRBJ2-3; D is uncertain. V lost 1 base and J 5 bases, leaving 13 bases between the germline ends. This CDR3 is built from 15 residues. The germline CDR1 and CDR2 sequences are SNHLY and FYNNEI. The CDR3 protein is CASSEVMKLGDTQYF. The CDR3 DNA reads TGTGCCAGCAGTGAAGTTATGAAACTCGGAGATACGCAGTATTTT.

This chain joins TRBV27 and TRBJ1-1; D remains unclear. This CDR3 contains 13 residues. Germline assignment: CDR1 MNHEY and CDR2 SMNVEV (reference sequence). V lost 4 bases and J 3 bases, leaving 9 bases between the germline ends. Here the CDR3 reads CASSSPGDTEAFF. The DNA of the CDR3 is TGTGCCAGCAGTTCCCCAGGCGACACTGAAGCTTTCTTT.

The chain carries TRBV28 and TRBJ1-5, with 8 bases identical to TRBD1. Losses at the gene ends were 6 bases for V and 6 bases for J; bases not matched to a gene: 7. The CDR3 is 14 amino acids. Per germline, CDR1 MDHEN and CDR2 SYDVKM. The CDR3 DNA is TGTGCCAGCAGCCAGACAGGGGATGTTCAGCCCCAGCATTTT. It is translated as CASSQTGDVQPQHF.

The sample holds one count of this clone. The V gene is TRBV2, the J gene TRBJ1-6, with 7 bases lining up with TRBD1. The CDR3 length is 14 residues. Germline V CDR1 and CDR2: SNHLY, FYNNEI. V dropped 2 bases and J dropped 7; count of bases not matched to a gene: 2. This chain's CDR3 is CASSETGENSPLHF. The CDR3 nucleotides are TGTGCCAGCAGTGAAACAGGGGAGAATTCACCCCTCCACTTT.

The chain carries TRBV5-4 and TRBJ1-4, with D perhaps TRBD1 (6 bases). There are 15 residues in the CDR3. The germline gives CDR1 SGHNT, CDR2 YYREEE (reference sequence). V lost 0 bases and J lost 5, with 11 bases in between. The CDR3 DNA reads as TGTGCCAGCAGCTTGGAGGCAGGGGTGAATGAAAAACTGTTTTTT. Translation gives CASSLEAGVNEKLFF.